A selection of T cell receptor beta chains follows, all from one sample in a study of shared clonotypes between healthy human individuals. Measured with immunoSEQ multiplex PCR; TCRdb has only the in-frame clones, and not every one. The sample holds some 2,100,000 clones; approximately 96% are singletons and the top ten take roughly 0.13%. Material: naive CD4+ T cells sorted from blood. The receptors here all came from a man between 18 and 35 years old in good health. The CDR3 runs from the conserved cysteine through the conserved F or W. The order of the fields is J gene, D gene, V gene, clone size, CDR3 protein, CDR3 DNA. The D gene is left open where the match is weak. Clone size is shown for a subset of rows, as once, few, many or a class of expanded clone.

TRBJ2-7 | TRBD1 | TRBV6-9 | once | CASNPGQGAYEQYF | TGTGCCAGCAATCCGGGACAGGGGGCTTACGAGCAGTACTTC
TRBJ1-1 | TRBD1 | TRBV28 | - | CASSLRTGWDTEAFF | TGTGCCAGCAGTCTCCGGACAGGTTGGGACACTGAAGCTTTCTTT
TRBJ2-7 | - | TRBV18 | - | CASSGDLNNEQYF | TGTGCCAGCTCTGGGGACCTGAACAACGAGCAGTACTTC
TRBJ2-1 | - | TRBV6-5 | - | CASSYLQGYEQFF | TGTGCCAGCAGTTACCTGCAGGGGTATGAGCAGTTCTTC
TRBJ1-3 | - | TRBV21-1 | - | CASSKAYGASGNTIYF | TGTGCCAGCAGCAAAGCTTACGGCGCCTCTGGAAACACCATATATTTT
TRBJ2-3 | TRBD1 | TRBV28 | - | CASRIGGKGDTQYF | TGTGCCAGCAGGATAGGGGGCAAGGGAGATACGCAGTATTTT
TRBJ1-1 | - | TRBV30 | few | CAWSTGRGTTEAFF | TGTGCCTGGAGTACCGGAAGGGGGACCACTGAAGCTTTCTTT
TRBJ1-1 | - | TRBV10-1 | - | CASSESGSPRTAFF | TGCGCCAGCAGTGAGTCGGGATCCCCCAGAACGGCTTTCTTT
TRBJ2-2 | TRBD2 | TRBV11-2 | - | CASSRLAVNTGELFF | TGTGCCAGCAGCCGACTAGCGGTAAACACCGGGGAGCTGTTTTTT
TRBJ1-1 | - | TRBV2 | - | CASRDRQNTEAFF | TGTGCCAGTAGGGACCGACAGAACACTGAAGCTTTCTTT
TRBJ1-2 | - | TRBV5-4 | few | CASSLAGQGSYGYTF | TGTGCCAGCAGTTTAGCGGGCCAGGGCTCCTATGGCTACACCTTC
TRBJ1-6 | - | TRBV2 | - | CASSEAFGGPYNSPLHF | TGTGCCAGCAGTGAAGCGTTCGGGGGCCCCTATAATTCACCCCTCCACTTT
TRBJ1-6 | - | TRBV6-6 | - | CASSYSEVYNSPLHF | TGTGCCAGCAGTTACTCGGAAGTCTATAATTCACCCCTCCACTTT
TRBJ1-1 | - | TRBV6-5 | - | CASRTVNTEAFF | TGTGCCAGCCGGACAGTGAACACTGAAGCTTTCTTT
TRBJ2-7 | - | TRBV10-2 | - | CASSEQEPYEQYF | TGCGCCAGCAGTGAGCAGGAACCCTACGAGCAGTACTTC
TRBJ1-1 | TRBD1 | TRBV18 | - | CASSPGQGLNTEAFF | TGTGCCAGCTCACCCGGACAGGGGCTGAACACTGAAGCTTTCTTT
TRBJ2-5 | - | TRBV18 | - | CASSPPSGSKTQYF | TGTGCCAGCTCTCCTCCCTCGGGTAGCAAGACCCAGTACTTC
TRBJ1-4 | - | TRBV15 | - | CATSLRTTNEKLFF | TGTGCCACCAGCCTGAGGACGACTAATGAAAAACTGTTTTTT
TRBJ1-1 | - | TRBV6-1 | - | CASSDQGNTEAFF | TGTGCCAGCAGTGATCAGGGCAACACTGAAGCTTTCTTT
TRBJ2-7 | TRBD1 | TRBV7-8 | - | CASSPKAGTVYEQYF | TGTGCCAGCAGCCCGAAAGCCGGGACAGTTTACGAGCAGTACTTC
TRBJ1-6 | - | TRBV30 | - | CAWGTGTVDSPLHF | TGTGCCTGGGGGACCGGGACCGTTGATTCACCCCTCCACTTT
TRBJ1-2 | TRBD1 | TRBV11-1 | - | CASSPSPTGDYGYTF | TGTGCCAGCAGCCCCTCCCCGACAGGGGACTATGGCTACACCTTC
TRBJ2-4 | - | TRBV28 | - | CASIGLAKNIQYF | TGTGCCAGCATTGGTCTAGCCAAAAACATTCAGTACTTC
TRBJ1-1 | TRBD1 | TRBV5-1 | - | CASSLAAGTGVEAFF | TGCGCCAGCAGCTTGGCCGCCGGGACAGGGGTTGAAGCTTTCTTT
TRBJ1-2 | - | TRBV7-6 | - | CASSSYRAPYGYTF | TGTGCCAGCAGTTCATACAGAGCCCCATATGGCTACACCTTC